This entry lists 29 T cell receptor beta chains sequenced from one sample in a study of shared clonotypes between healthy human individuals. TCRdb's table, derived via immunoSEQ multiplex PCR, lists solely in-frame clones and lacks some. The repertoire holds roughly 2,500,000 clones, with roughly 93% as singletons. The sequenced sample consisted of naive CD4+ T cells from PBMCs. Subset defined: CD45RA+ positively selected. The origin of the receptors is a man aged 18 to 29 in good health. Some clones in this sample may be carry-over from other donors' samples.

This rearrangement joins TRBV28 to TRBJ2-5; possibly TRBD1 for D (5 bases). The CDR3 is made up of 15 amino acids. Germline V gene sequence: CDR1 MDHEN, CDR2 SYDVKM. V shed 2 bases and J shed 5 bases, with 15 bases lying between them. The CDR3 spells CASSLRGLGSETQYF. DNA for the CDR3: TGTGCCAGCAGTTTAAGGGGTTTGGGGTCGGAGACCCAGTACTTC. The complete variable domain, with remaining parts taken from reference TRBV28 and TRBJ2-5, reads DVKVTQSSRYLVKRTGEKVFLECVQDMDHENMFWYRQDPGLGLRLIYFSYDVKMKEKGDIPEGYSVSREKKERFSLILESASTNQTSMYLCASSLRGLGSETQYFGPGTRLLVL.

The chain uses TRBV19 and TRBJ2-5, with D possibly being TRBD1 (5 bases). The CDR3 runs to 14 residues. V was pared by 4 bases and J by 2 bases, with 11 bases between. Per germline, CDR1 LNHDA and CDR2 SQIVND (reference sequence). The CDR3 region is CASSTPWTQETQYF. In nucleotides, the CDR3 is TGTGCCAGTAGTACCCCTTGGACACAAGAGACCCAGTACTTC.

A word on this clone: This CDR3 is also generated by other DNA sequences in the sample. The rearrangement joins TRBV2 to TRBJ1-5; perhaps TRBD1 as D (5 bases). With 6 bases removed from V and 5 bases from J, the gap between germline ends came to 11 bases. From germline, CDR1 is SNHLY and CDR2 FYNNEI. The CDR3 loop spans 13 amino acids. CDR3 in amino acids: CASSRGGDQPQHF. Written as DNA, the CDR3 is TGTGCCAGCAGCCGGGGCGGGGATCAGCCCCAGCATTTT.

The chain's CDR3 is CASNLGGSGANVLTF. CDR3 sequence (DNA): TGCGCCAGCAATCTGGGAGGGTCCGGGGCCAACGTCCTGACTTTC. V and J are TRBV5-1 and TRBJ2-6; TRBD2 agrees at 7 bases. Germline CDR1 SGHRS, CDR2 YFSETQ. The CDR3 runs to 15 residues. The V gene end was trimmed by 6 bases and the J gene end by 4 bases; junction bases not matched to a gene: 7.

The V call is TRBV29-1, the J call TRBJ1-2, with D possibly matching TRBD1 (6 bases). In germline, CDR1 is SQVTM, CDR2 ANQGSEA. The CDR3 runs 13 residues. The V end was cut by 4 bases, the J end by 4 bases, with 13 bases between. As DNA, the CDR3 is TGCAGCGTTGCAGGGGCGATTGGCTATGGCTACACCTTC. Encoded protein: CSVAGAIGYGYTF.

The V and J genes are TRBV11-2 and TRBJ2-2, with D tentatively TRBD1 (5 bases). Trimming left V 8 bases short and J 6 bases short, with 10 bases between. The CDR3 consists of 12 residues. The germline CDR1 and CDR2 sequences are SGHAT and FQNNGV. This chain's CDR3 is CASYLGAGELFF. CDR3 nucleotide sequence: TGTGCCAGCTATCTAGGGGCCGGGGAGCTGTTTTTT.

With regard to this clone: This sample also contains other DNA sequences that code for the same CDR3. The V and J genes are TRBV28 and TRBJ2-5; perhaps D is TRBD1 or TRBD2 (6 bases each). V was pared by 6 bases and J by 2 bases, with 10 bases between. Germline CDR1 reads MDHEN; CDR2 reads SYDVKM. The CDR3 is 13 amino acids. The CDR3 sequence is CASRRGVQETQYF. For the CDR3, the DNA is TGTGCCAGCAGGAGGGGGGTGCAAGAGACCCAGTACTTC.

The chain uses TRBV7-2 and TRBJ2-7, with D perhaps TRBD2 (7 bases). Germline V gene lookup returns CDR1 SGHTA and CDR2 FQGNSA. V was shortened by 8 bases and J by 6 bases, with 17 bases between the two germline ends. There are 13 residues in the CDR3. In nucleotides, the CDR3 is TGTGCCAGCGGCACGAAAGGGGGGGGCGAGCAGTACTTC. Its translation: CASGTKGGGEQYF.

The chain couples TRBV11-3 to TRBJ2-7; weak D call: TRBD2 (6 bases). Trimming took 1 base from V and 7 from J, leaving 11 bases between them. CDR1 is SGHNT and CDR2 is YENEEA in the germline V gene. The CDR3 covers 13 residues. CDR3 region: CASSLGDFGEQYF. The CDR3 DNA reads TGTGCCAGCAGCTTAGGGGACTTCGGTGAGCAGTACTTC.

This clone was found once. CDR3 bases: TGCGCCAGCAGCTTGTGGACAGCCACTGAAGCTTTCTTT. Its protein product is CASSLWTATEAFF. This chain uses TRBV5-1 with TRBJ1-1, with D possibly matching TRBD1 (6 bases). CDR3 length equals 13 residues. Germline CDR1 reads SGHRS; CDR2 reads YFSETQ. V was trimmed by 1 base and J by 4 bases, leaving 8 bases between them. The entire variable domain, with the rest obtained from reference TRBV5-1 and TRBJ1-1, is as follows: KAGVTQTPRYLIKTRGQQVTLSCSPISGHRSVSWYQQTPGQGLQFLFEYFSETQRNKGNFPGRFSGRQFSNSRSEMNVSTLELGDSALYLCASSLWTATEAFFGQGTRLTVV.

V usage is TRBV29-1 and J usage is TRBJ1-5, with D possibly matching TRBD1 (5 bases). V was trimmed by 6 bases and J by 5 bases, leaving 14 bases between them. The CDR3 loop spans 13 amino acids. Looked up from germline, CDR1 is SQVTM and CDR2 is ANQGSEA. The CDR3 region is CSVGWGFDQPQHF. The CDR3 bases are TGCAGCGTGGGATGGGGCTTTGATCAGCCCCAGCATTTT.

V is TRBV18 and J is TRBJ1-3; TRBD1 matches at 8 bases. V dropped 3 bases and J dropped 4; count of bases not matched to a gene: 8. Germline V lookup: CDR1 KGHSH, CDR2 LQKENI. The CDR3 spans 16 residues. The CDR3 DNA sequence: TGTGCCAGCTCACCCGCAGGGGGCGCATCCGGAAACACCATATATTTT. It translates to CASSPAGGASGNTIYF.

The rearrangement joins TRBV4-3 to TRBJ2-6; 7 bases align to TRBD1. After removal of 0 bases from V and 0 bases from J, the junction contained 2 bases not matched to a gene. Germline V gene sequence: CDR1 LGHNA, CDR2 YSLEER. CDR3 length equals 17 residues. CDR3 DNA sequence: TGCGCCAGCAGCCAAGAGGACAGGCGCTCTGGGGCCAACGTCCTGACTTTC. Protein: CASSQEDRRSGANVLTF.

The rearrangement joins TRBV29-1 to TRBJ1-5; D not resolved. From germline, CDR1 is SQVTM and CDR2 ANQGSEA. The CDR3 has 13 residues. V lost 6 bases to trimming and J lost 0 bases, with 9 bases between them. The CDR3 bases are TGCAGCGTCGTTACAGATAGCAATCAGCCCCAGCATTTT. Translation gives CSVVTDSNQPQHF.

This chain links TRBV28 with TRBJ1-4, with TRBD1 identical over 10 bases. Per the germline V gene, CDR1 is MDHEN and CDR2 is SYDVKM. This CDR3 region has 15 residues. Unmatched junction bases numbered 3, after V lost 4 bases and J lost 4 bases. The CDR3 loop is CASSSGTGVNEKLFF. In DNA form, the CDR3 reads TGTGCCAGCAGTTCAGGGACAGGGGTTAATGAAAAACTGTTTTTT.

This chain joins TRBV5-4 and TRBJ2-7; TRBD1 aligns across 8 bases. CDR1 and CDR2 from the germline V gene are SGHNT and YYREEE (reference sequence). V trimming: 4 bases; J trimming: 6 bases; junction bases outside the gene matches: 9. This CDR3 has 14 amino acids. The CDR3 region is CASSPPDRVGEQYF. In DNA, the CDR3 is TGTGCCAGCAGCCCCCCGGACAGGGTGGGCGAGCAGTACTTC.

The V gene is TRBV23-1, the J gene TRBJ2-5; D not certain. TRBV23-1 is placed among ORFs of uncertain function. The CDR3 extends over 12 amino acids. Trimming removed 8 bases from V and 3 bases from J, with 10 bases in between. The CDR3 spells CASQRRKETQYF. CDR3 in DNA: TGCGCCAGCCAACGGAGAAAAGAGACCCAGTACTTC.

About this clone itself: The sample contains more than one DNA sequence encoding this CDR3. The chain couples TRBV28 to TRBJ2-6; D might be TRBD1 (5 bases). The V and J ends lost 4 bases and 1 base respectively, with 8 bases between them. Germline V gene sequence: CDR1 MDHEN, CDR2 SYDVKM. This CDR3 contains 15 residues. The CDR3: CASSSAGSGANVLTF. The CDR3 DNA is TGTGCCAGCAGTTCCGCAGGGTCTGGGGCCAACGTCCTGACTTTC. The full variable domain, completed using reference TRBV28 and TRBJ2-6, is DVKVTQSSRYLVKRTGEKVFLECVQDMDHENMFWYRQDPGLGLRLIYFSYDVKMKEKGDIPEGYSVSREKKERFSLILESASTNQTSMYLCASSSAGSGANVLTFGAGSRLTVL.

This clone was counted a single time. The J gene is TRBJ2-7, the V gene TRBV7-7, with D possibly matching TRBD1 (6 bases). The CDR3 is made up of 13 amino acids. Looked up from germline, CDR1 is SSHAT and CDR2 is FNYEAQ (reference sequence). V dropped 5 bases and J dropped 2 bases, with 10 bases sitting between them. The CDR3 region has the DNA TGTGCCAGCAGCCCAGGACAGACCTACGAGCAGTACTTC. It is translated as CASSPGQTYEQYF.

On this clone itself: Other DNA sequences in the sample encode the same CDR3. The chain uses TRBV6-5 and TRBJ1-1; D uncertain. With 7 bases removed from V and 4 bases from J, the gap between germline ends came to 7 bases. CDR3 length equals 11 residues. CDR1 and CDR2 from the germline V gene are MNHEY and SVGAGI. The CDR3 coding sequence is TGTGCCAGCATACGAGGCACTGAAGCTTTCTTT. This codes for CASIRGTEAFF.

This clone showed up just a few times. The genes are TRBV28 and TRBJ2-1, with 8 bases lining up with TRBD2. Trimming removed 7 bases from V and 8 bases from J; junction bases left unmatched: 13. The CDR3 spans 15 residues. The germline V gene has CDR1 MDHEN and CDR2 SYDVKM. CDR3 region: CASTPSGLVKHEQFF. As DNA, the CDR3 is TGTGCCAGCACCCCTTCGGGACTAGTTAAGCATGAGCAGTTCTTC.

The rearrangement joins TRBV15 to TRBJ1-3; TRBD1 matches 11 bases. CDR3 length equals 17 residues. V lost 0 bases to trimming and J lost 2 bases; unmatched junction nucleotides: 3. The V gene's germline CDR1 is LNHNV and CDR2 YYDKDF (reference sequence). CDR3 sequence: CATSRDGTGGTGNTIYF. CDR3 sequence (DNA): TGTGCCACCAGCAGAGATGGGACAGGGGGGACTGGAAACACCATATATTTT.

The rearrangement joins TRBV5-4 to TRBJ2-5, with D maybe TRBD2 (5 bases). The CDR3 covers 15 residues. V was clipped by 2 bases and J by 1 base, with 12 bases between them. Germline CDR1 reads SGHNT; CDR2 reads YYREEE (reference sequence). The CDR3 DNA sequence: TGTGCCAGCAGCTTAGGTAGCAGCGGCCAAGAGACCCAGTACTTC. Its protein product is CASSLGSSGQETQYF. Variable domain in full (rest from reference TRBV5-4 and TRBJ2-5): ETGVTQSPTHLIKTRGQQVTLRCSSQSGHNTVSWYQQALGQGPQFIFQYYREEENGRGNFPPRFSGLQFPNYSSELNVNALELDDSALYLCASSLGSSGQETQYFGPGTRLLVL.

This chain connects TRBV7-9 to TRBJ2-7; D gene ambiguous. V lost 5 bases and J 5 bases, leaving 19 bases between the germline ends. Germline V CDR1 and CDR2: SEHNR, FQNEAQ (reference sequence). The CDR3 loop spans 15 amino acids. The CDR3 DNA follows: TGTGCCAGCAGCCGGGTGCCGACAACCCTCAACGAGCAGTACTTC. Protein: CASSRVPTTLNEQYF.

The CDR3 loop is CASSWRAGTGGGTDTQYF. The CDR3 DNA reads as TGCGCCAGCAGCTGGAGGGCCGGGACAGGGGGAGGCACAGATACGCAGTATTTT. The chain carries TRBV5-1 and TRBJ2-3; 11 bases match TRBD1. CDR1 and CDR2 (germline): SGHRS, YFSETQ. CDR3 length: 18 residues. Trimming at V came to 3 bases and at J to 1 base, leaving 10 bases not matched to a gene.

The chain is built from TRBV2 and TRBJ2-3; D is ambiguous. The CDR3 covers 14 residues. V lost 6 bases to trimming and J lost 1 base, with 11 bases between them. In germline, CDR1 is SNHLY, CDR2 FYNNEI. The CDR3 sequence: CASRYTSGTDTQYF. DNA of the CDR3: TGTGCCAGCAGATACACATCCGGCACAGATACGCAGTATTTT.

This chain connects TRBV7-2 to TRBJ2-3, with D unresolved. CDR1 and CDR2 from the germline V gene are SGHTA and FQGNSA. V lost 5 bases to trimming and J lost 0 bases, with 12 bases between them. CDR3 size: 15 residues. CDR3 DNA: TGTGCCAGCAGCGACCGGTTCTCTAGCACAGATACGCAGTATTTT. Encoded protein: CASSDRFSSTDTQYF.

The chain recombines TRBV6-1 with TRBJ2-3, with D possibly TRBD1 on 6 matching bases. CDR1 and CDR2 from the germline V gene are MNHNS and SASEGT. CDR3 length equals 15 residues. The V and J ends lost 5 bases and 6 bases respectively, with 18 bases between them. In DNA, the CDR3 is TGTGCCAGCAGTCAGCCCCCAGTCAGGGGCGATACGCAGTATTTT. Translation: CASSQPPVRGDTQYF.

The rearrangement uses TRBV18 and TRBJ1-1; D is unresolved. This CDR3 is 16 amino acids long. V gave up 6 bases and J gave up 1 base, with 18 bases separating them. Germline CDR1 KGHSH, CDR2 LQKENI. The CDR3 coding sequence is TGTGCCAGCTCCCTAGGAATTTTAAATACGAACACTGAAGCTTTCTTT. Translating gives CASSLGILNTNTEAFF.